This T cell receptor (beta chain) was obtained from a study of shared T cell receptors in the human thymus. The assay was immunoSEQ multiplex PCR, and TCRdb's table has in-frame clones only and misses some. The repertoire has hundreds of thousands of clones, roughly 88% of them found once; the top ten carry around 0.0094%. A few counts support this clone. The V end lost 3 bases, the J end lost 6 bases, and 17 bases lay between the germline ends. This CDR3 region has 15 residues. From germline, CDR1 is LNHNV and CDR2 YYDKDF (reference sequence). The sample was also linked to a second study, of human thymus T cells. From that paper: Having corrective surgery for congenital heart defects, healthy Finnish infants were the ones who donated. Thymic material originated from resections removed in the course of corrective heart surgery. Within thymic and blood repertoires, V and J gene usage appeared to be biased. Unrelated individuals reportedly shared highly overlapping thymic TCR repertoires.

The clonotype comes from a girl under two years old with a congenital heart defect. The sample consisted of thymocytes. J is TRBJ1-2 and V is TRBV15; no firm D call. As DNA, the CDR3 is TGTGCCACCAGCAGGGAAGAGTCTAGGGAGAATGGCTACACCTTC. Protein: CATSREESRENGYTF.